This is a list of T cell receptor beta chains from one sample in a study of cytomegalovirus exposure and HLA in healthy donors. Measured with immunoSEQ multiplex PCR; TCRdb has only the in-frame clones, and not every one. The sample consists of 150,000 to 200,000 clones, roughly 83% of them appearing once. Sequencing was performed on PBMCs. The source of these receptors is a woman aged 18-29 years in good health and CMV-seronegative. Both conserved end residues are part of each CDR3. Each record gives: clone size, D gene, J gene, V gene, CDR3 protein, CDR3 DNA. A D gene is named only where the DNA matches it firmly. Clone size is shown for a subset of rows, as once, few, many or a class of expanded clone.

clone size: NA
D gene: TRBD1
J gene: TRBJ1-5
V gene: TRBV2
CDR3 protein: CASSEQGAGQPQHF
CDR3 DNA: TGTGCCAGCAGCGAACAGGGGGCCGGTCAGCCCCAGCATTTT

clone size: few
D gene: TRBD1
J gene: TRBJ1-6
V gene: TRBV6-4
CDR3 protein: CASSDSTGGNSPLHF
CDR3 DNA: TGTGCCAGCAGTGACTCGACAGGGGGGAATTCACCCCTCCACTTT

clone size: NA
D gene: TRBD2
J gene: TRBJ2-3
V gene: TRBV30
CDR3 protein: CAWSVAGLHTDTQYF
CDR3 DNA: TGTGCCTGGAGTGTAGCGGGACTACACACAGATACGCAGTATTTT

clone size: once
D gene: NA
J gene: TRBJ1-2
V gene: TRBV6-1
CDR3 protein: CASSEAAGGFYGYTF
CDR3 DNA: TGTGCCAGCAGCGAAGCAGCGGGGGGGTTTTATGGCTACACCTTC

clone size: once
D gene: NA
J gene: TRBJ2-7
V gene: TRBV10-3
CDR3 protein: CATNRQGNYEQYF
CDR3 DNA: TGTGCCACCAATCGGCAGGGTAACTACGAGCAGTACTTC

clone size: NA
D gene: TRBD1
J gene: TRBJ2-2
V gene: TRBV27
CDR3 protein: CASRQGPFDTGELFF
CDR3 DNA: TGTGCCAGCCGACAGGGGCCTTTCGACACCGGGGAGCTGTTTTTT

clone size: NA
D gene: NA
J gene: TRBJ1-1
V gene: TRBV2
CDR3 protein: CASSEEATEAFF
CDR3 DNA: TGTGCCAGCAGTGAAGAAGCGACTGAAGCTTTCTTT

clone size: NA
D gene: TRBD1
J gene: TRBJ1-3
V gene: TRBV6-5
CDR3 protein: CASSRDRENTIYF
CDR3 DNA: TGTGCCAGCAGTCGCGACAGGGAAAACACCATATATTTT

clone size: NA
D gene: TRBD1
J gene: TRBJ1-6
V gene: TRBV5-1
CDR3 protein: CASNLDRYSPLHF
CDR3 DNA: TGCGCCAGCAATCTGGACAGGTACTCACCCCTCCACTTT

clone size: NA
D gene: TRBD1
J gene: TRBJ1-1
V gene: TRBV10-3
CDR3 protein: CAVRGSHEAFF
CDR3 DNA: TGTGCTGTCAGGGGGAGTCATGAAGCTTTCTTT

clone size: NA
D gene: TRBD2
J gene: TRBJ2-1
V gene: TRBV19
CDR3 protein: CASSIEGLAGGPFYLEQFF
CDR3 DNA: TGTGCCAGTAGTATTGAGGGACTAGCGGGAGGCCCCTTTTACCTTGAGCAGTTCTTC

clone size: NA
D gene: TRBD2
J gene: TRBJ2-5
V gene: TRBV6-1
CDR3 protein: CASSDLAGGPETQYF
CDR3 DNA: TGTGCCAGCAGTGATCTAGCGGGAGGGCCAGAGACCCAGTACTTC

clone size: NA
D gene: NA
J gene: TRBJ2-4
V gene: TRBV19
CDR3 protein: CASSGREKNIQYF
CDR3 DNA: TGTGCCAGTAGTGGCAGGGAAAAAAACATTCAGTACTTC

clone size: NA
D gene: TRBD1
J gene: TRBJ1-3
V gene: TRBV14
CDR3 protein: CASSPRTGLGSWGNTIYF
CDR3 DNA: TGTGCCAGCAGCCCGAGGACAGGGCTGGGATCGTGGGGAAACACCATATATTTT

clone size: few
D gene: NA
J gene: TRBJ2-7
V gene: TRBV5-1
CDR3 protein: CASSLEGLGYEQYF
CDR3 DNA: TGCGCCAGCAGCTTGGAGGGGTTAGGCTACGAGCAGTACTTC

clone size: NA
D gene: TRBD1
J gene: TRBJ1-2
V gene: TRBV12-5
CDR3 protein: CASGLYPARGSYGYTF
CDR3 DNA: TGTGCTAGTGGTTTGTATCCGGCCAGGGGGAGCTATGGCTACACCTTC

clone size: NA
D gene: TRBD1
J gene: TRBJ1-1
V gene: TRBV6-4
CDR3 protein: CASSDYPLGQGRAFF
CDR3 DNA: TGTGCCAGCAGTGACTACCCGTTGGGACAGGGGCGAGCTTTCTTT

clone size: NA
D gene: NA
J gene: TRBJ2-2
V gene: TRBV7-6
CDR3 protein: CASSSLHGTGELFF
CDR3 DNA: TGTGCCAGCAGCTCACTCCACGGCACCGGGGAGCTGTTTTTT

clone size: NA
D gene: NA
J gene: TRBJ1-1
V gene: TRBV30
CDR3 protein: CAFNSVPYSEAFF
CDR3 DNA: TGTGCCTTTAACTCGGTCCCATACTCTGAAGCTTTCTTT

clone size: once
D gene: NA
J gene: TRBJ2-7
V gene: TRBV6-5
CDR3 protein: CASSYGGEQYF
CDR3 DNA: TGTGCCAGCAGTTATGGAGGCGAGCAGTACTTC

clone size: NA
D gene: TRBD1
J gene: TRBJ1-2
V gene: TRBV6-5
CDR3 protein: CASSYRRQGYGYTF
CDR3 DNA: TGTGCCAGCAGTTACAGGAGACAGGGCTATGGCTACACCTTC

clone size: few
D gene: TRBD1
J gene: TRBJ1-2
V gene: TRBV6-5
CDR3 protein: CASSWGTAYGYTF
CDR3 DNA: TGTGCCAGCAGTTGGGGGACAGCCTATGGCTACACCTTC

clone size: NA
D gene: TRBD2
J gene: TRBJ2-7
V gene: TRBV25-1
CDR3 protein: CASAERGASYEQYF
CDR3 DNA: TGTGCCTCAGCAGAGCGGGGGGCATCCTACGAGCAGTACTTC

clone size: NA
D gene: NA
J gene: TRBJ1-1
V gene: TRBV10-3
CDR3 protein: CAISELGREGAFF
CDR3 DNA: TGTGCCATCAGTGAGCTCGGGCGGGAAGGTGCTTTCTTT

clone size: NA
D gene: NA
J gene: TRBJ2-1
V gene: TRBV29-1
CDR3 protein: CSVEGPPEDEQFF
CDR3 DNA: TGCAGCGTTGAAGGCCCACCCGAGGATGAGCAGTTCTTC

clone size: NA
D gene: TRBD1
J gene: TRBJ1-1
V gene: TRBV2
CDR3 protein: CASREQGLNTEAFF
CDR3 DNA: TGTGCCAGCAGAGAACAGGGGTTGAACACTGAAGCTTTCTTT

clone size: NA
D gene: NA
J gene: TRBJ2-3
V gene: TRBV5-1
CDR3 protein: CASSFPPRGGLSDTQYF
CDR3 DNA: TGCGCCAGCAGCTTCCCCCCTCGGGGTGGGTTATCAGATACGCAGTATTTT

clone size: once
D gene: NA
J gene: TRBJ2-2
V gene: TRBV19
CDR3 protein: CASRISQGGELFF
CDR3 DNA: TGTGCCAGTAGGATATCACAGGGCGGGGAGCTGTTTTTT

clone size: few
D gene: NA
J gene: TRBJ1-1
V gene: TRBV11-2
CDR3 protein: CASSFGQGRLAFF
CDR3 DNA: TGTGCCAGCAGCTTCGGGCAGGGAAGGCTAGCTTTCTTT

clone size: NA
D gene: NA
J gene: TRBJ1-1
V gene: TRBV5-4
CDR3 protein: CASSLARGSKAFF
CDR3 DNA: TGTGCCAGCAGCTTGGCCAGGGGCTCGAAAGCTTTCTTT

clone size: NA
D gene: NA
J gene: TRBJ1-1
V gene: TRBV29-1
CDR3 protein: CSGGHKNTEAFF
CDR3 DNA: TGCAGCGGGGGACACAAGAACACTGAAGCTTTCTTT

clone size: once
D gene: NA
J gene: TRBJ1-5
V gene: TRBV19
CDR3 protein: CASTSPTGAVIAQHF
CDR3 DNA: TGTGCCAGTACCTCGCCGACAGGAGCCGTTATTGCCCAGCATTTT

clone size: NA
D gene: TRBD1
J gene: TRBJ1-5
V gene: TRBV9
CDR3 protein: CASSIKAGTDNQPQHF
CDR3 DNA: TGTGCCAGCAGCATAAAAGCCGGGACAGACAATCAGCCCCAGCATTTT

clone size: few
D gene: NA
J gene: TRBJ2-2
V gene: TRBV28
CDR3 protein: CASTSPGKGSGELFF
CDR3 DNA: TGTGCCAGCACCTCCCCCGGGAAGGGAAGCGGGGAGCTGTTTTTT

clone size: NA
D gene: TRBD2
J gene: TRBJ2-7
V gene: TRBV18
CDR3 protein: CASSRLAGEDEQYF
CDR3 DNA: TGTGCCAGCTCACGACTAGCGGGGGAGGACGAGCAGTACTTC

clone size: NA
D gene: TRBD2
J gene: TRBJ2-7
V gene: TRBV5-1
CDR3 protein: CASSLVPSGRNPYEQYF
CDR3 DNA: TGCGCCAGCAGCTTGGTTCCTAGCGGGAGGAACCCCTACGAGCAGTACTTC

clone size: NA
D gene: NA
J gene: TRBJ2-3
V gene: TRBV11-3
CDR3 protein: CASSCRVRRAGDTQYF
CDR3 DNA: TGTGCCAGCAGCTGTCGGGTGAGGAGGGCCGGAGATACGCAGTATTTT

clone size: NA
D gene: NA
J gene: TRBJ1-2
V gene: TRBV27
CDR3 protein: CASSPLLNYGYTF
CDR3 DNA: TGTGCCAGCAGTCCTCTCCTTAACTATGGCTACACCTTC

clone size: NA
D gene: NA
J gene: TRBJ2-2
V gene: TRBV10-1
CDR3 protein: CASSPGRGRTGELFF
CDR3 DNA: TGCGCCAGCAGCCCGGGTAGGGGAAGGACCGGGGAGCTGTTTTTT

clone size: NA
D gene: NA
J gene: TRBJ2-1
V gene: TRBV15
CDR3 protein: CATSERISSYNEQFF
CDR3 DNA: TGTGCCACCAGCGAGCGGATCAGCTCCTACAATGAGCAGTTCTTC

clone size: NA
D gene: NA
J gene: TRBJ1-5
V gene: TRBV9
CDR3 protein: CASSTGGGNQPQHF
CDR3 DNA: TGTGCCAGCAGCACGGGAGGGGGAAATCAGCCCCAGCATTTT

clone size: NA
D gene: TRBD1
J gene: TRBJ2-7
V gene: TRBV6-1
CDR3 protein: CASSPLGDRPYEQYF
CDR3 DNA: TGTGCCAGCAGTCCCCTCGGGGACAGACCTTACGAGCAGTACTTC

clone size: NA
D gene: NA
J gene: TRBJ1-1
V gene: TRBV19
CDR3 protein: CASSIGGPEAFF
CDR3 DNA: TGTGCCAGTAGTATCGGAGGCCCTGAAGCTTTCTTT

clone size: NA
D gene: NA
J gene: TRBJ2-4
V gene: TRBV29-1
CDR3 protein: CSVEYRGNIQYF
CDR3 DNA: TGCAGCGTTGAATACCGGGGAAACATTCAGTACTTC

clone size: once
D gene: NA
J gene: TRBJ2-2
V gene: TRBV2
CDR3 protein: CASRVTGNTGELFF
CDR3 DNA: TGTGCCAGCAGAGTGACGGGGAACACCGGGGAGCTGTTTTTT

clone size: NA
D gene: NA
J gene: TRBJ1-2
V gene: TRBV6-5
CDR3 protein: CASSSNSVAGLRFTF
CDR3 DNA: TGTGCCAGCAGTTCCAATTCCGTGGCAGGCCTTCGTTTTACCTTC

clone size: NA
D gene: NA
J gene: TRBJ2-7
V gene: TRBV14
CDR3 protein: CASSQHDRTYEQYF
CDR3 DNA: TGTGCCAGCAGCCAACATGACAGGACCTACGAGCAGTACTTC

clone size: NA
D gene: TRBD2
J gene: TRBJ2-7
V gene: TRBV5-6
CDR3 protein: CASSPGGGGEQYF
CDR3 DNA: TGTGCCAGCAGCCCCGGGGGGGGTGGCGAGCAGTACTTC

clone size: few
D gene: TRBD2
J gene: TRBJ2-7
V gene: TRBV4-2
CDR3 protein: CASSQATSFPYEQYF
CDR3 DNA: TGTGCCAGCAGCCAAGCGACTAGCTTCCCCTACGAGCAGTACTTC

clone size: NA
D gene: TRBD2
J gene: TRBJ2-5
V gene: TRBV19
CDR3 protein: CARPRLAGVGENNDQYF
CDR3 DNA: TGTGCCAGGCCCCGACTAGCGGGGGTCGGTGAAAACAATGACCAGTACTTC

clone size: once
D gene: TRBD1
J gene: TRBJ1-3
V gene: TRBV18
CDR3 protein: CASSPRQGLTGNTIYF
CDR3 DNA: TGTGCCAGCTCTCCCCGACAGGGGCTGACTGGAAACACCATATATTTT

clone size: NA
D gene: TRBD1
J gene: TRBJ1-6
V gene: TRBV11-2
CDR3 protein: CASSPDRGSPLHF
CDR3 DNA: TGTGCCAGCAGCCCGGACAGGGGCTCACCCCTCCACTTT

clone size: few
D gene: TRBD1
J gene: TRBJ1-2
V gene: TRBV6-5
CDR3 protein: CASSSILDRNYGYTF
CDR3 DNA: TGTGCCAGCAGTTCTATTCTGGACAGGAATTATGGCTACACCTTC

clone size: few
D gene: TRBD1
J gene: TRBJ1-5
V gene: TRBV9
CDR3 protein: CASSVGTGGHQPQHF
CDR3 DNA: TGTGCCAGCAGCGTAGGGACAGGGGGACATCAGCCCCAGCATTTT

clone size: NA
D gene: TRBD1
J gene: TRBJ2-6
V gene: TRBV2
CDR3 protein: CASSTGTGDVLTF
CDR3 DNA: TGTGCCAGCAGCACCGGGACAGGGGACGTCCTGACTTTC